A single sample is the source of the 27 T cell receptor beta chains below, sequenced in a study of regulatory T cells in long-lasting Graves disease. Both iRepertoire HTBI primers and Arm-PCR of CDR3 regions were used to build the TCR beta libraries. TCRdb recomputed calls from the multiplex PCR reads with MiXCR, one row per CDR3 protein. The sample consists of roughly 530,000 distinct CDR3 sequences, approximately 16% of them appearing once. This sample's time point: newly diagnosed GD, antithyroid drugs for less than 3 months. From RNA extracted from PBMCs, the TCR library was made. The same specimen was also included in a second study, on T cells in Graves' hyperthyroidism and ophthalmopathy.

The specimen was peripheral blood mononuclear cells (PBMCs), collected at new diagnosis, from a patient treated with antithyroid drugs. The receptor source for this set is a woman between 40 and 65 years old with Graves disease.

This chain links TRBV2 with TRBJ2-7; D is perhaps TRBD2 (6 bases). This CDR3 comprises 14 residues. V was shortened by 0 bases and J by 4 bases, with 10 bases between the two germline ends. Germline V CDR1 and CDR2: SNHLY, FYNNEI. CDR3 nucleotide sequence: TGTGCCAGCAGTGAAGCGGGGACTTATTACGAGCAGTACTTC. This translates into CASSEAGTYYEQYF.

The rearrangement links TRBV14 to TRBJ1-4; D is undetermined. CDR3 length: 18 amino acids. Trimming took 0 bases from V and 4 from J, leaving 18 bases between them. Germline CDR1 is SGHDN and CDR2 is FVKESK. In DNA, the CDR3 is TGTGCCAGCAGCCAAGAAGACCCGGGATTCTGGCTTAATGAAAAACTGTTTTTT. It yields the protein CASSQEDPGFWLNEKLFF.

This clonotype turned up a few times. The genes are TRBV6-1 and TRBJ1-2; tentative D call: TRBD1 (5 bases). Per the germline V gene, CDR1 is MNHNS and CDR2 is SASEGT. The CDR3 has 16 amino acids. Trimming cost V 3 bases and J 7 bases, with 21 bases left between them. The CDR3 nucleotides read TGTGCCAGCAGTGAGGGGTATGCAGGGAGCAAAGGTGGCTACACCTTC. It yields the protein CASSEGYAGSKGGYTF.

The V gene is TRBV5-1, the J gene TRBJ2-3, with D perhaps matching TRBD2 (5 bases). CDR1 SGHRS and CDR2 YFSETQ come from the germline V gene. V lost 7 bases and J lost 6, with 15 bases in between. The CDR3 contains 13 residues. This chain's CDR3 is CASQSTEGDTQYF. DNA of the CDR3: TGCGCCAGCCAAAGCACTGAGGGCGATACGCAGTATTTT.

This clonotype has just a few counts. The chain joins TRBV28 to TRBJ2-5, with 7 nucleotides matching TRBD1. With V trimmed by 6 bases and J by 4 bases, 14 bases remained unmatched. Germline V gives CDR1 MDHEN, CDR2 SYDVKM. CDR3 length: 16 residues. The CDR3 DNA sequence: TGTGCCAGCAGGCCTACTTCACCAGGGGGTGGAGAGACCCAGTACTTC. This translates into CASRPTSPGGGETQYF.

This clonotype was seen a handful of times. The J gene is TRBJ2-4, the V gene TRBV18; the D gene is possibly TRBD1 (6 bases). Deletions cut 5 bases from V and 7 bases from J, with 15 bases between. CDR1 is KGHSH, CDR2 LQKENI, per germline. CDR3 size: 14 residues. As DNA, the CDR3 is TGTGCCAGCTCAAGCGGACAGTTGGGTAACATTCAGTACTTC. Residues: CASSSGQLGNIQYF.

V usage is TRBV4-2 and J usage is TRBJ2-5, with 11 nucleotides matching TRBD2. The V gene's germline CDR1 is LGHNA and CDR2 YNFKEQ. The V segment lost 4 bases and the J segment 1 base; nucleotides outside the gene matches: 5. The CDR3 totals 16 residues. CDR3 sequence reads: CASSRVAGGFQETQYF. CDR3 nucleotides: TGTGCCAGCAGCCGGGTAGCGGGGGGGTTCCAAGAGACCCAGTACTTC.

In its sample, this clonotype was seen many times. DNA for the CDR3: TGTGCCAGCAGTTTCAGACAGGGATTAGGCAATCAGCCCCAGCATTTT. Translating gives CASSFRQGLGNQPQHF. The V gene is TRBV28, the J gene TRBJ1-5, with 7 bases lining up with TRBD1. The CDR3 is 16 amino acids. CDR1 is MDHEN, CDR2 SYDVKM, per germline. Trimming removed 3 bases from V and 2 bases from J; junction bases left unmatched: 7.

There are many counts of this clonotype. The CDR3 nucleotides are TGTGCCAGCAAAGACATCCTCGGAGGGTTGGGTGATGAGCAGTTCTTC. Translation: CASKDILGGLGDEQFF. V usage is TRBV6-1 and J usage is TRBJ2-1; the D gene is possibly TRBD2 (6 bases). Germline values: CDR1 MNHNS, CDR2 SASEGT. Trimming stripped 7 bases from V and 8 bases from J, with 24 bases between. The CDR3 sequence is 16 residues long.

A few counts support this clonotype. At one end the junction does not follow the germline gene, possibly because of a read error. The J gene is TRBJ1-1, the V gene TRBV27; D is unclear. Germline V gene lookup returns CDR1 MNHEY and CDR2 SMNVEV (reference sequence). The CDR3 loop spans 14 amino acids. The CDR3 DNA reads as TGTGCCAGCAGTTCCCCCAACTTGAACACTGGAGCTTTCTTT. Translating it yields CASSSPNLNTGAFF.

This clonotype has only a few counts. The chain couples TRBV6-4 to TRBJ1-2, with D possibly TRBD1 on 5 matching bases. Germline lookup yields CDR1 MRHNA and CDR2 SNTAGT. This CDR3 is built from 11 residues. V was shortened by 8 bases and J by 6 bases, with 10 bases between the two germline ends. The CDR3 DNA is TGTGCCAGCCCGTCGGGGGATGGCTACACCTTC. It yields the protein CASPSGDGYTF.

J is TRBJ1-3 and V is TRBV19, with D unclear. Per the germline V gene, CDR1 is LNHDA and CDR2 is SQIVND (reference sequence). The CDR3 has 16 residues. V dropped 5 bases and J dropped 0 bases, with 14 bases sitting between them. Here the CDR3 DNA reads TGTGCCAGTAGTCCCCCTGGCGTATTCTCTGGAAACACCATATATTTT. It translates to CASSPPGVFSGNTIYF.

In this sample, this clonotype turned up many times. J is TRBJ2-6 and V is TRBV10-3; the match to TRBD1 covers 7 bases. CDR1 ENHRY and CDR2 SYGVKD come from the germline V gene. J gave up 0 bases and V 3 bases, and 8 bases lay outside the gene matches. CDR3 length: 18 amino acids. The CDR3 sequence: CAISEGGQVRSGANVLTF. Written as DNA, the CDR3 is TGTGCCATCAGTGAAGGAGGACAGGTTCGCTCTGGGGCCAACGTCCTGACTTTC.

With respect to this clonotype: A read error is likely here: a far larger clone is one base away. This chain links TRBV5-8 with TRBJ2-4, with D possibly matching TRBD2 (5 bases). The closer fit of TRBJ2-3 to the DNA end suggests the J call may be wrong. Germline V gene lookup returns CDR1 SGHTS and CDR2 YDEGEE. The CDR3 is 14 residues long. The CDR3 DNA reads TGTGCCAGCAGCCGGACTCGTTCCTATGATACGCAGTATTTT. Protein sequence: CASSRTRSYDTQYF.

Turning to this clonotype: This sequence may be a read error, since a much larger clone differs from it by one base. The missing conserved phenylalanine or tryptophan at the end of this CDR3 makes a read error likely. The chain has TRBV12-3 or TRBV12-4 and TRBJ1-5, with D unresolved. The V and J ends lost 7 bases and 0 bases respectively, with 19 bases between them. The CDR3 sequence is 17 residues long. The CDR3 loop reads CASTRWWETDSNQPQHS. DNA of the CDR3: TGTGCCAGCACCCGATGGTGGGAGACCGATAGCAATCAGCCCCAGCATTCT.

This chain links TRBV30 with TRBJ2-3, with TRBD1 matching 7 bases. This CDR3 spans 13 amino acids. Trimming took 5 bases from V and 5 from J; bases not matched to a gene: 7. CDR1 and CDR2 (germline): GTSNPN, SVGIG (reference sequence). The CDR3 coding sequence is TGTGCCTGGGCGACAGGGATGGGAGATACGCAGTATTTT. Its protein is CAWATGMGDTQYF.

The gene calls are TRBV6-9 and TRBJ1-5; D perhaps matches TRBD1 (5 bases). Germline CDR1 reads MNHGY; CDR2 reads SVAAGI. Between the trimmed V and J ends, which lost 3 bases and 6 bases, there was a span of 18 bases. This CDR3 contains 16 residues. The CDR3 bases are TGTGCCAGCAGTTACGGGCAGGGACTGGGCAGTCAGCCCCAGCATTTT. This codes for CASSYGQGLGSQPQHF.

This clonotype was observed a few times. The J gene is TRBJ2-1, the V gene TRBV6-1, with D perhaps assigned TRBD1 or TRBD2 (5 bases each). This CDR3 comprises 15 residues. Trimming took off 9 bases at V and 8 bases at J, with 23 bases between the two ends. CDR1 and CDR2 (germline): MNHNS, SASEGT. The CDR3 is CASGGGPGRFDEQFF. The CDR3 bases are TGTGCCAGTGGGGGTGGGCCAGGGCGTTTCGATGAGCAGTTCTTC.

This clonotype occurred many times. This chain links TRBV5-6 with TRBJ1-1; a possible D gene is TRBD1 (5 bases). The germline CDR1 and CDR2 sequences are SGHDT and YYEEEE. This CDR3 is 15 amino acids long. The germline V and J ends were trimmed by 4 bases and 10 bases, with 23 bases remaining between them. CDR3 DNA sequence: TGTGCCAGCAGCCCACCGGACACGGTTGGGAATGGAGCTTTCTTT. It specifies CASSPPDTVGNGAFF.

This clonotype turned up a few times. The V call is TRBV28, the J call TRBJ1-1; no clear D gene. This CDR3 region has 16 residues. V was clipped by 6 bases and J by 2 bases, with 19 bases between them. Germline V gives CDR1 MDHEN, CDR2 SYDVKM. CDR3 in amino acids: CASSLIPSAGNTEAFF. DNA for the CDR3: TGTGCCAGCAGCTTAATACCGTCCGCGGGAAACACTGAAGCTTTCTTT.

V gene TRBV2 combines with J gene TRBJ2-2, with 10 bases identical to TRBD1. The V segment lost 6 bases and the J segment 4 bases; nucleotides outside the gene matches: 5. Germline values: CDR1 SNHLY, CDR2 FYNNEI. The length of the CDR3 is 15 residues. The chain's CDR3 is CASRVGQGITGELFF. The CDR3 region has the DNA TGTGCCAGCAGGGTGGGACAGGGGATCACCGGGGAGCTGTTTTTT.

This clonotype was recorded at least ten times. The V and J genes are TRBV12-3 or TRBV12-4 and TRBJ2-1; weak D call: TRBD1 (5 bases). V was trimmed by 6 bases and J by 5 bases, leaving 11 bases between them. The CDR3 is made up of 13 amino acids. This CDR3 is CASSLGADNEQFF. CDR3 in DNA: TGTGCCAGCAGCCTAGGGGCGGACAATGAGCAGTTCTTC.

Many counts were recorded for this clonotype. The rearrangement uses TRBV19 and TRBJ1-1, with unresolved D. V was clipped by 6 bases and J by 1 base, with 9 bases between them. Germline lookup yields CDR1 LNHDA and CDR2 SQIVND (reference sequence). This CDR3 is built from 13 residues. The CDR3 here is CASRDQWNTEAFF. CDR3 nucleotides: TGTGCCAGTAGGGATCAGTGGAACACTGAAGCTTTCTTT.

This clonotype was seen only once. This chain links TRBV12-3 or TRBV12-4 with TRBJ1-2; TRBD1 aligns across 8 bases. There are 13 residues in the CDR3. Trimming took 6 bases from V and 8 from J; bases not matched to a gene: 8. The CDR3 here is CASRRQGLDGYTF. The CDR3 nucleotides are TGTGCCAGCAGGAGACAGGGGTTGGACGGCTACACCTTC.

In its sample, this clonotype was seen many times. This chain links TRBV12-3 or TRBV12-4 with TRBJ1-1; perhaps TRBD1 as D (5 bases). The CDR3 is 13 residues long. Trimming removed 6 bases at V and 8 bases at J, with 16 bases between. The CDR3 is CASRGRILGEAFF. Here the CDR3 DNA reads TGTGCCAGCAGGGGACGGATCTTAGGGGAAGCTTTCTTT.

This clonotype showed up many times. The chain links TRBV20-1 to TRBJ1-2, with 8 bases identical to TRBD1. Germline V CDR1 and CDR2: DFQATT, SNEGSKA (reference sequence). J was trimmed by 8 bases and V by 7 bases; bases with no gene match: 9. The CDR3 is 12 amino acids. The CDR3 DNA is TGCAGTGGCAAGACAGGGGTCGAGGGCTACACCTTC. This encodes CSGKTGVEGYTF.

This clonotype was seen many times. A junction end diverges from the germline sequence, so it may reflect a read error. This chain connects TRBV5-1 to TRBJ2-3; 7 bases are a match to TRBD2. This CDR3 contains 16 residues. CDR1 SGHRS and CDR2 YFSETQ come from the germline V gene. The DNA for the CDR3 is TGTGCCAGCAGCTTGGATGCGGGGGTGGGCACAGATACGCAGTATTTT. The encoded protein is CASSLDAGVGTDTQYF.